The 30 T cell receptor beta chains below all came from one sample that was sequenced in a study of blood T cell repertoires in COVID-19. Repertoires were generated with immunoSEQ multiplex PCR, while TCRdb's copy carries only in-frame clones and drops some. Of about 94,000 clones listed, about 80% are singletons. Material: peripheral blood. Source of these receptors: a man aged 55 to 70 with acute or convalescent COVID-19.

This chain joins TRBV19 and TRBJ2-5; D call uncertain. Germline V CDR1 and CDR2: LNHDA, SQIVND (reference sequence). Trimming cost V 3 bases and J 3 bases, with 11 bases left between them. This CDR3 is 14 amino acids long. The CDR3 DNA is TGTGCCAGTAGTATTGTGAACCGGGAAGAGACCCAGTACTTC. Amino acids: CASSIVNREETQYF. The variable domain in full, with the rest retrieved from reference TRBV19 and TRBJ2-5, is DGGITQSPKYLFRKEGQNVTLSCEQNLNHDAMYWYRQDPGQGLRLIYYSQIVNDFQKGDIAEGYSVSREKKESFPLTVTSAQKNPTAFYLCASSIVNREETQYFGPGTRLLVL.

The J gene is TRBJ2-7, the V gene TRBV2; possibly TRBD1 for D (5 bases). The CDR3 spans 12 residues. In germline, CDR1 is SNHLY, CDR2 FYNNEI. The ends were cut back, 7 bases at V and 2 bases at J, with 9 bases in the middle. CDR3 nucleotide sequence: TGTGCCAGCACTCAGGACACCTACGAGCAGTACTTC. Its translation is CASTQDTYEQYF.

This chain uses TRBV5-6 with TRBJ2-4; D not resolved. Germline CDR1 and CDR2: SGHDT and YYEEEE. This CDR3 is built from 11 residues. Between the trimmed V and J ends, which lost 2 bases and 14 bases, there was a span of 11 bases. The CDR3 DNA sequence: TGTGCCAGCAGCTTCAGAGGCTCGGAGTACTTC. Protein sequence: CASSFRGSEYF.

This clone has a handful of counts. The chain recombines TRBV5-8 with TRBJ1-2; 9 nucleotides line up with TRBD1. Germline V gives CDR1 SGHTS, CDR2 YDEGEE. The CDR3 contains 15 residues. J lost 6 bases, V lost 5 bases, and 11 bases had no gene match. The CDR3 reads CASRRHPQGADGYTF. CDR3 coding DNA: TGTGCCAGCAGGCGTCATCCACAGGGGGCGGATGGCTACACCTTC.

CDR3 loop: CASSQGRTGVGYTF. The CDR3 coding sequence is TGTGCCAGCAGCCAAGGTCGGACAGGGGTCGGCTACACCTTC. V gene TRBV4-2 combines with J gene TRBJ1-2; 9 nucleotides line up with TRBD1. The V gene's germline CDR1 is LGHNA and CDR2 YNFKEQ. V trimming: 1 base; J trimming: 8 bases; junction bases outside the gene matches: 5. This CDR3 has 14 amino acids.

V and J are TRBV27 and TRBJ1-2; 10 nucleotides match TRBD1. The CDR3 consists of 14 residues. J was trimmed by 5 bases and V by 5 bases; bases with no gene match: 5. Germline values: CDR1 MNHEY, CDR2 SMNVEV (reference sequence). DNA for the CDR3: TGTGCCAGCAGTCCAGGACAGGGGGGGTATGGCTACACCTTC. Translating it yields CASSPGQGGYGYTF.

The chain uses TRBV7-2 and TRBJ1-1; D perhaps matches TRBD1 (5 bases). The CDR3 is 16 residues long. Deletions cut 1 base from V and 2 bases from J, with 14 bases between. Germline V CDR1 and CDR2: SGHTA, FQGNSA. The CDR3 reads CASSLEGAVANTEAFF. CDR3 nucleotides: TGTGCCAGCAGCTTAGAAGGGGCAGTCGCCAACACTGAAGCTTTCTTT.

The chain employs TRBV11-2 and TRBJ2-7, with TRBD1 identical over 10 bases. This CDR3 comprises 16 residues. The trim removed 5 bases at V and 4 bases at J, leaving 11 bases unmatched. Germline V gene sequence: CDR1 SGHAT, CDR2 FQNNGV. CDR3 nucleotide sequence: TGTGCCAGCAGCACCGGGACAGGGGAAGGATTATACGAGCAGTACTTC. Protein product: CASSTGTGEGLYEQYF.

The CDR3 DNA follows: TGTGCCACCAGTGACCTTGTAAGGGTGAGGGGGACCGGGGAGCTGTTTTTT. It encodes CATSDLVRVRGTGELFF. The V gene is TRBV24-1, the J gene TRBJ2-2; tentatively, D is TRBD1 (6 bases). CDR3 length: 17 residues. From germline, CDR1 is KGHDR and CDR2 SFDVKD. V lost 4 bases, J lost 5 bases, and 19 bases lay in between.

The chain is built from TRBV5-6 and TRBJ1-2; D is perhaps TRBD1 (5 bases). V dropped 7 bases and J dropped 3 bases, with 13 bases sitting between them. CDR3 length equals 13 residues. The germline V gene has CDR1 SGHDT and CDR2 YYEEEE. The DNA of the CDR3 is TGTGCCAGCGACGAGCAGGGTGACTATGGCTACACCTTC. It encodes CASDEQGDYGYTF. The full variable domain, completed using reference TRBV5-6 and TRBJ1-2, is DAGVTQSPTHLIKTRGQQVTLRCSPKSGHDTVSWYQQALGQGPQFIFQYYEEEERQRGNFPDRFSGHQFPNYSSELNVNALLLGDSALYLCASDEQGDYGYTFGSGTRLTVV.

J is TRBJ1-1 and V is TRBV6-6; tentatively, D is TRBD1 (5 bases). V lost 0 bases, J lost 4 bases, and 9 bases lay in between. This CDR3 comprises 14 residues. CDR1 is MNHNY, CDR2 SVGAGI, per germline (reference sequence). CDR3 nucleotide sequence: TGTGCCAGCAGTTACTCGGCAGGGCGCACTGAAGCTTTCTTT. Protein product: CASSYSAGRTEAFF.

This chain uses TRBV30 with TRBJ2-2; D is perhaps TRBD1 (5 bases). CDR1 and CDR2 from the germline V gene are GTSNPN and SVGIG (reference sequence). This CDR3 comprises 17 residues. The V and J ends lost 3 bases and 6 bases respectively, with 23 bases between them. CDR3 in amino acids: CAWSLGIRTIRAGELFF. In DNA form, the CDR3 reads TGTGCCTGGAGCCTAGGGATCAGGACCATCAGGGCCGGGGAGCTGTTTTTT.

In its sample, this clone was seen a few times. The chain combines TRBV11-3 with TRBJ2-5, with D possibly being TRBD2 (5 bases). CDR1 is SGHNT and CDR2 is YENEEA in the germline V gene. Trimming cost V 5 bases and J 7 bases, with 11 bases left between them. The CDR3 spans 12 residues. Here the CDR3 reads CASSDGEGTQYF. CDR3 coding DNA: TGTGCCAGCAGCGACGGGGAAGGGACCCAGTACTTC.

The chain joins TRBV3-1 (or the pseudogene TRBV3-2) to TRBJ1-1; TRBD1 might be the D (5 bases). The length of the CDR3 is 16 residues. Per germline, CDR1 LGHDT and CDR2 YNNKEL (reference sequence). The V gene lost 5 bases and the J gene lost 5 bases, with 21 bases spanning the gap. DNA for the CDR3: TGTGCCAGCAGCACCTTGGGGGGGTCCAGGGTGACTGAAGCTTTCTTT. As protein: CASSTLGGSRVTEAFF.

The rearrangement links TRBV7-2 to TRBJ2-1, with D unclear. The CDR3 loop spans 11 amino acids. V was cut by 1 base and J by 9 bases, with 4 bases left in between. Germline CDR1 and CDR2: SGHTA and FQGNSA. The CDR3 DNA is TGTGCCAGCAGCTTAGTATCTGAGCAGTTCTTC. Translated, it gives CASSLVSEQFF.

The rearrangement uses TRBV2 and TRBJ1-5; 7 nucleotides line up with TRBD1. CDR1 is SNHLY and CDR2 is FYNNEI in the germline V gene. After removal of 4 bases from V and 7 bases from J, the junction contained 7 bases not matched to a gene. The CDR3 extends over 14 amino acids. CDR3 sequence: CASSAEGAKQPQHF. CDR3 nucleotides: TGTGCCAGCAGTGCCGAGGGGGCGAAGCAGCCCCAGCATTTT.

The chain uses TRBV9 and TRBJ2-7; TRBD1 aligns across 7 bases. The germline V gene has CDR1 SGDLS and CDR2 YYNGEE. Unmatched junction bases numbered 4, after V lost 3 bases and J lost 1 base. The CDR3 runs to 14 residues. CDR3 coding DNA: TGTGCCAGCAGCGCCTGGGACAGTTCCTACGAGCAGTACTTC. Translated, it gives CASSAWDSSYEQYF.

The chain uses TRBV10-3 and TRBJ2-1; tentative D call: TRBD1 (6 bases). The CDR3 runs to 15 residues. Germline V gene sequence: CDR1 ENHRY, CDR2 SYGVKD. Trimming took off 8 bases at V and 3 bases at J, with 17 bases between the two ends. For the CDR3, the DNA is TGTGCCATCCGCAACCGGGACACAATCTACAATGAGCAGTTCTTC. Amino acids: CAIRNRDTIYNEQFF.

In DNA form, the CDR3 reads TGTGCCAGTAGTATTCTTCAGGGGGGCTGGTCGGGCAATCAGCCCCAGCATTTT. Its translation is CASSILQGGWSGNQPQHF. This sequence joins TRBV19 and TRBJ1-5; 7 bases map to TRBD1. This CDR3 has 18 amino acids. V gave up 3 bases and J gave up 2 bases; unmatched junction bases: 13. Germline values: CDR1 LNHDA, CDR2 SQIVND (reference sequence).

This chain links TRBV11-3 with TRBJ2-1, with D maybe TRBD2 (5 bases). The CDR3 consists of 14 residues. In germline, CDR1 is SGHNT, CDR2 YENEEA. V lost 5 bases and J lost 6, with 14 bases in between. CDR3 in amino acids: CASSTPHGINEQFF. The DNA of the CDR3 is TGTGCCAGCAGCACCCCCCACGGGATCAATGAGCAGTTCTTC.

This chain links TRBV7-9 with TRBJ1-4; the match to TRBD1 covers 9 bases. V trimming: 4 bases; J trimming: 2 bases; junction bases outside the gene matches: 5. In germline, CDR1 is SEHNR, CDR2 FQNEAQ (reference sequence). The CDR3 covers 16 residues. In DNA, the CDR3 is TGTGCCAGCAGCTCAGGACAGGGGATGACTAATGAAAAACTGTTTTTT. Its translation: CASSSGQGMTNEKLFF. Looking up the rest from reference TRBV7-9 and TRBJ1-4 gives the full variable domain: DTGVSQNPRHKITKRGQNVTFRCDPISEHNRLYWYRQTLGQGPEFLTYFQNEAQLEKSRLLSDRFSAERPKGSFSTLEIQRTEQGDSAMYLCASSSGQGMTNEKLFFGSGTQLSVL.

This clone was seen only once. This chain links TRBV2 with TRBJ2-7, with D perhaps matching TRBD1 (7 bases). This CDR3 contains 14 residues. Trimming removed 11 bases at V and 1 base at J, with 18 bases between. From germline, CDR1 is SNHLY and CDR2 FYNNEI. CDR3 sequence: CARQGGGNSYEQYF. Here the CDR3 DNA reads TGTGCCCGTCAGGGGGGCGGTAATTCCTACGAGCAGTACTTC.

V usage is TRBV7-8 and J usage is TRBJ2-6; D gene ambiguous. The CDR3 totals 15 residues. Germline V gives CDR1 SGHVS, CDR2 FQNEAQ. The V gene lost 3 bases and the J gene lost 0 bases, with 6 bases spanning the gap. CDR3 in DNA: TGTGCCAGCAGCTTTGCAGTCTCTGGGGCCAACGTCCTGACTTTC. Protein sequence: CASSFAVSGANVLTF.

This clone was seen just once. V usage is TRBV3-1 (or the pseudogene TRBV3-2) and J usage is TRBJ1-3, with a tentative D call TRBD1 (6 bases). This CDR3 has 16 residues. From germline, CDR1 is LGHDT and CDR2 YNNKEL (reference sequence). V lost 1 base and J lost 0, with 10 bases in between. The chain's CDR3 is CASSQGTAYSGNTIYF. The CDR3 region has the DNA TGTGCCAGCAGCCAAGGGACAGCCTACTCTGGAAACACCATATATTTT.

The CDR3 DNA follows: TGTGCCAGCAGTTTCTTCGGGGAAAACACCATATATTTT. Translation: CASSFFGENTIYF. The gene calls are TRBV12-3 or TRBV12-4 and TRBJ1-3, with D hard to call. This CDR3 region has 13 residues. With 3 bases removed from V and 6 bases from J, the gap between germline ends came to 9 bases.

This clone appeared once. This chain links TRBV24-1 with TRBJ2-3; TRBD2 matches 12 bases. The CDR3 length is 17 residues. The V gene end was trimmed by 0 bases and the J gene end by 7 bases; junction bases not matched to a gene: 7. The germline CDR1 and CDR2 sequences are KGHDR and SFDVKD. The CDR3 DNA follows: TGTGCCACCAGTGATTTGCCTAGCGGGGGGGCATCGAATACGCAGTATTTT. Translating it yields CATSDLPSGGASNTQYF.

The gene calls are TRBV3-1 (or the pseudogene TRBV3-2) and TRBJ2-7; the match to TRBD1 covers 8 bases. This CDR3 has 14 amino acids. The trim removed 3 bases at V and 4 bases at J, leaving 5 bases unmatched. Germline-derived CDR1 and CDR2 are LGHDT and YNNKEL (reference sequence). The DNA of the CDR3 is TGTGCCAGCAGCCACGGACAGGGAAATTACGAGCAGTACTTC. Protein sequence: CASSHGQGNYEQYF.

The chain has TRBV5-6 and TRBJ2-7; perhaps TRBD2 as D (5 bases). This CDR3 comprises 14 residues. CDR1 is SGHDT and CDR2 is YYEEEE in the germline V gene. V lost 2 bases, J lost 6 bases, and 15 bases lay in between. The CDR3 is CASSFTRTEPEQYF. As DNA, the CDR3 is TGTGCCAGCAGCTTCACCCGGACTGAGCCCGAGCAGTACTTC. The full variable domain, completed using reference TRBV5-6 and TRBJ2-7, is DAGVTQSPTHLIKTRGQQVTLRCSPKSGHDTVSWYQQALGQGPQFIFQYYEEEERQRGNFPDRFSGHQFPNYSSELNVNALLLGDSALYLCASSFTRTEPEQYFGPGTRLTVT.

This chain connects TRBV5-1 to TRBJ1-2, with D possibly being TRBD1 (6 bases). The CDR3 contains 13 residues. V lost 4 bases, J lost 3 bases, and 10 bases lay in between. The germline CDR1 and CDR2 sequences are SGHRS and YFSETQ. The CDR3 is CASSRDMDYGYTF. The CDR3 region has the DNA TGCGCCAGCAGCCGGGACATGGACTATGGCTACACCTTC.

The chain combines TRBV10-2 with TRBJ1-2, with a possible D match to TRBD1 (5 bases). The germline V gene has CDR1 WSHSY and CDR2 SAAADI. This CDR3 is 12 amino acids long. Trimming removed 3 bases at V and 4 bases at J, with 6 bases between. Here the CDR3 DNA reads TGCGCCAGCAGTGAAGGGGTCTATGGCTACACCTTC. It is translated as CASSEGVYGYTF.